Following are 20 T cell receptor beta chains from one sample sequenced in a study of quantifying T cell responses using KT2 cells. Study in general: TCR alpha and beta constant-region primers primed reverse transcription of RNA.

An oligo carrying a UMI was ligated to the cDNA 3' end. The first PCR ran 3 to 5 cycles with an equimolar RC1.1 and RC1.2 beta primer mix. MiXCR, applied by TCRdb to the UMI-ligation and nested PCR reads, yields one record per CDR3 protein. The sample yields about 33,000 distinct CDR3 sequences, about a tenth seen once. Material for sequencing was PBMCs spiked with cells of the T cell clone KT2. The receptors stem from a human donor.

This clonotype was seen ten or more times. V is TRBV12-3 or TRBV12-4 and J is TRBJ1-1; TRBD1 aligns across 8 bases. The CDR3 spans 13 residues. Trimming at V came to 3 bases and at J to 4 bases, leaving 1 base not matched to a gene. CDR3 sequence reads: CASSFTGGTEAFF. CDR3 nucleotides: TGTGCCAGCAGTTTTACAGGGGGCACTGAAGCTTTCTTT.

The V and J genes are TRBV4-1 and TRBJ2-7; TRBD1 matches at 11 bases. V shed 3 bases and J 2 bases; nucleotides not matched to a gene: 0. The CDR3 sequence is 14 residues long. Germline V gene data show CDR1 as MGHRA and CDR2 as YSYEKL. The DNA of the CDR3 is TGCGCCAGCAGCCAGGGACAGGGGGCCTACGAGCAGTACTTC. It is translated as CASSQGQGAYEQYF.

This clonotype was observed at least ten times. The chain couples TRBV12-3 or TRBV12-4 to TRBJ2-7, with 8 bases lining up with TRBD1. J was trimmed by 5 bases and V by 6 bases; bases with no gene match: 9. The CDR3 sequence is 14 residues long. The CDR3 coding sequence is TGTGCCAGCAGGCGACAGGGGATGGTCCACGAGCAGTACTTC. This sequence encodes CASRRQGMVHEQYF.

The V call is TRBV29-1, the J call TRBJ2-4; D not certain. Trimming took 7 bases from V and 7 from J, leaving 14 bases between them. This CDR3 region has 12 residues. The germline gives CDR1 SQVTM, CDR2 ANQGSEA. The CDR3: CSATPGPNIQYF. The CDR3 bases are TGCAGCGCTACCCCCGGTCCCAACATTCAGTACTTC.

This clonotype was seen a few times. The chain links TRBV24-1 to TRBJ2-1; 8 positions agree with TRBD2. The V segment lost 7 bases and the J segment 6 bases; nucleotides outside the gene matches: 10. Germline V lookup: CDR1 KGHDR, CDR2 SFDVKD. The CDR3 is 15 residues long. CDR3 DNA: TGTGCCACCAGCGATAGTGGACTAGCTTTCAATGAGCAGTTCTTC. Protein sequence: CATSDSGLAFNEQFF.

The V call is TRBV6-2 or TRBV6-3, the J call TRBJ2-7, with 9 bases lining up with TRBD1. Germline V CDR1 and CDR2: MNHEY, SVGEGT. This CDR3 is built from 14 residues. J was trimmed by 7 bases and V by 5 bases; bases with no gene match: 9. CDR3 sequence (DNA): TGTGCCAGCAGTCCAACAGGGGGCCGGGGGGAGCAGTACTTC. It is translated as CASSPTGGRGEQYF.

Ten or more counts support this clonotype. The chain has TRBV12-3 or TRBV12-4 and TRBJ1-5, with D unclear. The CDR3 runs to 16 residues. V dropped 2 bases and J dropped 0 bases, with 11 bases sitting between them. DNA of the CDR3: TGTGCCAGCAGTTTATTAGGTGTGGATAGCAATCAGCCCCAGCATTTT. The encoded protein is CASSLLGVDSNQPQHF.

This clonotype showed up just a few times. The rearrangement uses TRBV7-3 and TRBJ1-2; D is unresolved. Per the germline V gene, CDR1 is SGHTA and CDR2 is FQGTGA. The V and J ends lost 3 bases and 7 bases respectively, with 3 bases between them. CDR3 size: 10 residues. The CDR3 is CASSFFGYTF. CDR3 sequence (DNA): TGTGCCAGCAGCTTTTTTGGCTACACCTTC. Drawing the rest from reference TRBV7-3 and TRBJ1-2, the complete variable domain is GAGVSQTPSNKVTEKGKYVELRCDPISGHTALYWYRQSLGQGPEFLIYFQGTGAADDSGLPNDRFFAVRPEGSVSTLKIQRTERGDSAVYLCASSFFGYTFGSGTRLTVV.

The sample holds many counts of this clonotype. J is TRBJ1-1 and V is TRBV29-1; D is unclear. V dropped 2 bases and J dropped 2 bases, with 9 bases sitting between them. This CDR3 region has 13 residues. Germline V gene lookup returns CDR1 SQVTM and CDR2 ANQGSEA. The CDR3 spells CSVERPLNTEAFF. CDR3 in DNA: TGCAGCGTTGAAAGGCCTCTAAACACTGAAGCTTTCTTT.

There are many counts of this clonotype. The chain has TRBV7-6 and TRBJ2-7, with D maybe TRBD2 (6 bases). The CDR3 length is 15 residues. V gave up 1 base and J gave up 2 bases, with 12 bases separating them. CDR1 and CDR2 from the germline V gene are SGHVS and FNYEAQ. The CDR3 DNA reads as TGTGCCAGCAGCTTAGGGGGCGGGGCAGCCTACGAGCAGTACTTC. It codes for CASSLGGGAAYEQYF. The full variable domain, its missing parts supplied by reference TRBV7-6 and TRBJ2-7, is GAGVSQSPRYKVTKRGQDVALRCDPISGHVSLYWYRQALGQGPEFLTYFNYEAQQDKSGLPNDRFSAERPEGSISTLTIQRTEQRDSAMYRCASSLGGGAAYEQYFGPGTRLTVT.

The rearrangement uses TRBV7-9 and TRBJ1-6, with 7 bases aligning to TRBD1. Trimming cost V 5 bases and J 7 bases; bases outside gene matches: 14. The V gene's germline CDR1 is SEHNR and CDR2 FQNEAQ (reference sequence). The CDR3 consists of 17 residues. CDR3 amino acids: CASSPSPRQGLNSPLHF. Here the CDR3 DNA reads TGTGCCAGCAGCCCCTCCCCGCGACAGGGCTTAAATTCACCCCTCCACTTT.

This clonotype was counted between two and nine times. The CDR3 here is CASSDSSGNPYEQYF. CDR3 nucleotides: TGCGCCAGCAGTGATTCCTCCGGCAACCCCTACGAGCAGTACTTC. The rearrangement links TRBV10-1 to TRBJ2-7; D is uncertain. Germline CDR1 is WNHNN and CDR2 is SYGVQD (reference sequence). The length of the CDR3 is 15 residues. Trimming shortened V by 3 bases and J by 2 bases, and 14 bases separated the two germline ends.

This clonotype was seen ten or more times. The rearrangement uses TRBV20-1 and TRBJ2-7; 11 nucleotides align to TRBD2. V gave up 6 bases and J gave up 2 bases; unmatched junction bases: 9. Germline V gene sequence: CDR1 DFQATT, CDR2 SNEGSKA (reference sequence). CDR3 length: 15 amino acids. The CDR3 nucleotides are TGCAGTGCCCTTGGACTAGCGGGTACCACCTACGAGCAGTACTTC. Amino acid sequence: CSALGLAGTTYEQYF.

In this sample, this clonotype turned up a few times. The chain employs TRBV6-5 and TRBJ2-2, with D tentatively TRBD1 or TRBD2 (6 bases each). Looked up from germline, CDR1 is MNHEY and CDR2 is SVGAGI. There are 17 residues in the CDR3. Trimming removed 0 bases at V and 2 bases at J, with 13 bases between. The CDR3 coding sequence is TGTGCCAGCAGTTACTCTCCGGGGGCGGGTAACACCGGGGAGCTGTTTTTT. Translated, it gives CASSYSPGAGNTGELFF.

V usage is TRBV4-3 and J usage is TRBJ1-1; a possible D gene is TRBD1 (5 bases). Germline V gene data show CDR1 as LGHNA and CDR2 as YSLEER. Trimming removed 1 base at V and 4 bases at J, with 22 bases between. The CDR3 contains 18 residues. The CDR3 sequence is CASSQVSGALGVVTEAFF. The CDR3 coding sequence is TGCGCCAGCAGCCAAGTGAGCGGCGCTTTAGGGGTGGTCACTGAAGCTTTCTTT.

The chain employs TRBV7-8 and TRBJ1-6; D might be TRBD1 (6 bases). The CDR3 has 15 residues. CDR1 SGHVS and CDR2 FQNEAQ come from the germline V gene. Trimming took off 1 base at V and 9 bases at J, with 13 bases between the two ends. DNA for the CDR3: TGTGCCAGCAGCTTAGATTGGCAGGGGAGTTCACCCCTCCACTTT. Its protein product is CASSLDWQGSSPLHF.

This clonotype appeared a few times. V usage is TRBV6-6 and J usage is TRBJ1-1; TRBD1 might be the D (5 bases). The CDR3 extends over 14 amino acids. CDR1 is MNHNY and CDR2 is SVGAGI in the germline V gene (reference sequence). Trimming pared 0 bases from V and 5 bases from J, leaving 10 bases between. CDR3 in DNA: TGTGCCAGCAGTTACTCGAGCGGACAAACTGAAGCTTTCTTT. Translated: CASSYSSGQTEAFF.

This clonotype appeared many times. V is TRBV6-5 and J is TRBJ2-7; perhaps TRBD2 as D (5 bases). Germline CDR1 and CDR2: MNHEY and SVGAGI. The germline V and J ends were trimmed by 4 bases and 0 bases, with 7 bases remaining between them. The CDR3 contains 13 residues. The DNA of the CDR3 is TGTGCCAGCAGTTTCGGGGTCTCCTACGAGCAGTACTTC. Amino acid sequence: CASSFGVSYEQYF.

This clonotype was seen more than once but under ten times. The chain carries TRBV2 and TRBJ2-5, with TRBD2 identical over 10 bases. CDR1 is SNHLY and CDR2 is FYNNEI in the germline V gene. Trimming took 4 bases from V and 5 from J; bases not matched to a gene: 7. The CDR3 runs to 15 residues. CDR3 DNA sequence: TGTGCCAGCAGTGCTTCAGCGGGAGGGGTGGAGACCCAGTACTTC. Its translation is CASSASAGGVETQYF. Combining the CDR3 with reference TRBV2 and TRBJ2-5 gives the whole variable domain EPEVTQTPSHQVTQMGQEVILRCVPISNHLYFYWYRQILGQKVEFLVSFYNNEISEKSEIFDDQFSVERPDGSNFTLKIRSTKLEDSAMYFCASSASAGGVETQYFGPGTRLLVL.

This clonotype occurred many times. This rearrangement joins TRBV20-1 to TRBJ2-5; the match to TRBD1 covers 7 bases. J was trimmed by 4 bases and V by 6 bases; bases with no gene match: 5. Per the germline V gene, CDR1 is DFQATT and CDR2 is SNEGSKA (reference sequence). CDR3 size: 12 residues. CDR3 DNA: TGCAGTGCAACACCAGGGGGAGAGACCCAGTACTTC. Translating it yields CSATPGGETQYF.